This T cell receptor (beta chain) originates from a study of shared clonotypes between healthy human individuals. TCRdb's table, derived via immunoSEQ multiplex PCR, lists solely in-frame clones and lacks some. The sample yields 2 million to 3 million clones, 90% to 95% seen once. The germline V gene encodes CDR1 SGHRS and CDR2 YFSETQ. The CDR3 consists of 15 residues. Trimming cost V 4 bases and J 0 bases, with 10 bases left between them. CD4+ cells underwent separation, giving CD45RA+ naive and CD45RA-negative memory subsets. V gene TRBV5-1 combines with J gene TRBJ1-4; D possibly corresponds to TRBD1 (5 bases). This receptor was taken from a man younger than 30 in good health. Some clones in this sample may be carry-over from other donors' samples. What was sequenced was naive CD4+ T cells from PBMCs. Regarding subset: CD45RA+ positively selected. In nucleotides, the CDR3 is TGCGCCAGCAGCCCACAGACAGCAACTAATGAAAAACTGTTTTTT. Translation gives CASSPQTATNEKLFF.